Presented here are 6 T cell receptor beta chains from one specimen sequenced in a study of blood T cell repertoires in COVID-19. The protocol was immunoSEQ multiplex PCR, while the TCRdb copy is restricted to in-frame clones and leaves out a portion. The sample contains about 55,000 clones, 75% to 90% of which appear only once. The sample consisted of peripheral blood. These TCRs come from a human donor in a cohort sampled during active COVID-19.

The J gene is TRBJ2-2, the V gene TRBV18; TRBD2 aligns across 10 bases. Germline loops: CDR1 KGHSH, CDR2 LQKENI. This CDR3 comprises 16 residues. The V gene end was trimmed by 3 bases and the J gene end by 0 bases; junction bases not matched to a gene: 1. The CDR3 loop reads CASSPGLAANTGELFF. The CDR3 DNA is TGTGCCAGCTCACCTGGACTAGCGGCGAACACCGGGGAGCTGTTTTTT.

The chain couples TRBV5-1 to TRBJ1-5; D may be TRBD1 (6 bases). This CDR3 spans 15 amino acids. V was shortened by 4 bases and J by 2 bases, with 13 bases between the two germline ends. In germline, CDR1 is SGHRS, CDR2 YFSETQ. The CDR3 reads CASSPVGGGNQPQHF. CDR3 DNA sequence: TGCGCCAGCAGCCCAGTAGGGGGGGGCAATCAGCCCCAGCATTTT.

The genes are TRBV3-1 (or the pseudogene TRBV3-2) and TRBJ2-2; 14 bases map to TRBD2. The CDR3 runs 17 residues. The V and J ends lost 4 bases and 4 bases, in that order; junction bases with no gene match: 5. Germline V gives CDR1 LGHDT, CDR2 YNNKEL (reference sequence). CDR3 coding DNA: TGTGCCAGCAGCCGGGGACTAGCGGGAGTCGTCACCGGGGAGCTGTTTTTT. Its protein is CASSRGLAGVVTGELFF.

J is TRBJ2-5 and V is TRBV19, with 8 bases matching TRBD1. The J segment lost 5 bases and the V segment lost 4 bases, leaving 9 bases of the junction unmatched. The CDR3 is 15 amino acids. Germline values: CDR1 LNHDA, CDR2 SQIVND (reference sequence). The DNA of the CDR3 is TGTGCCAGTAGTAGCAGGGACAGGTTAATGGAGACCCAGTACTTC. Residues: CASSSRDRLMETQYF.

The CDR3 DNA reads as TGTGCCAGCAGCCTCAAATTGGCGGGACCCACAGATACGCAGTATTTT. Protein product: CASSLKLAGPTDTQYF. V gene TRBV5-4 combines with J gene TRBJ2-3, with a tentative D call TRBD2 (6 bases). CDR1 is SGHNT and CDR2 is YYREEE in the germline V gene (reference sequence). The CDR3 consists of 16 residues. V lost 4 bases and J lost 2, with 17 bases in between.

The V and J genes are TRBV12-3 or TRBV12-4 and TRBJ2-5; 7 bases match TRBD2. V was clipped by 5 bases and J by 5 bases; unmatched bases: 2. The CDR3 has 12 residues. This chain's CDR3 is CASSPGGETQYF. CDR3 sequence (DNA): TGTGCCAGCAGTCCCGGGGGGGAGACCCAGTACTTC.